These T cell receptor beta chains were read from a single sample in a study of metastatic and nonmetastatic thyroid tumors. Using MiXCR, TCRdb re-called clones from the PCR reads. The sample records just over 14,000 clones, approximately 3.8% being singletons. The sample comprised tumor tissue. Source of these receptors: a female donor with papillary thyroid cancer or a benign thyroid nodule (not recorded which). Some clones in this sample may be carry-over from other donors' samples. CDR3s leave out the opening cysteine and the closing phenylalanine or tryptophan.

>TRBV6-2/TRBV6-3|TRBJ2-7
ASRTRTGTAYEQY
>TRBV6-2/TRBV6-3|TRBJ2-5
ASSWGTNQETQY
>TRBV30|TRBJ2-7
AWSSRDKSYEQY
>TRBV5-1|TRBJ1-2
ASSLEWGGKGGYI
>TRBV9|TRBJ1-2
ASSSSDEPGYGYT
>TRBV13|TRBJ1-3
ASSLGGNPGAGNTIY
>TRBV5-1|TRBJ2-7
ASSPRTTRYEQY
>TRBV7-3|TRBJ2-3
ASSLLGAGATDTQY
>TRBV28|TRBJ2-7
ASSTLDRAHEQY
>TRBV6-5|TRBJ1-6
ASSYVLGSHNSPLH
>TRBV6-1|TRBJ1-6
ASSLGEGRSPLH
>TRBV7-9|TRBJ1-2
ASSSGQGGGYGYT
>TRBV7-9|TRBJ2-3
ASIQGFDASTDTQY
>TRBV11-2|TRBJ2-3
ASSLEVSGSFADTQY